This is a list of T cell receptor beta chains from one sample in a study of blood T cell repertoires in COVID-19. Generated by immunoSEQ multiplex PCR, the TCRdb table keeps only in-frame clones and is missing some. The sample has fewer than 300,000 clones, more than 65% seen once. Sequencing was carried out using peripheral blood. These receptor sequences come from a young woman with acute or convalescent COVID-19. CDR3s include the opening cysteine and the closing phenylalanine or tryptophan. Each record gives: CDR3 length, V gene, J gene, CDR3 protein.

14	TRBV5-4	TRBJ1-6	CASSRDRADSPLHF
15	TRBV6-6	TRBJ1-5	CASSRGTSWEQPQHF
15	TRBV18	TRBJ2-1	CASSPLTSGDNEQFF
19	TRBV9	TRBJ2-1	CASSVPRGRGTSGFNEQFF
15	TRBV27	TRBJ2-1	CASSLSTDDYNEQFF
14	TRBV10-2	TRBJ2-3	CASSTGGLTDTQYF
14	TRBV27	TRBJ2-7	CASSFQGLDYEQYF
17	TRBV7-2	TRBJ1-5	CASSYRTGAYSNQPQHF
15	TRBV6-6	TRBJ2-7	CASSYSPEGAHEQYF
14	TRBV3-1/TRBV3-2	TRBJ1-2	CASSQEVGDYGYTF
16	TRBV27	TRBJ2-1	CASSLASGSGRDEQFF
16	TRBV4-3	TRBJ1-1	CASSPWDRGVNTEAFF
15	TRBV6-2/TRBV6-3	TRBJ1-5	CASRYGGTSNQPQHF
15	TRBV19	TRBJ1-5	CASSPRQGANQPQHF
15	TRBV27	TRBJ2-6	CASSLYNSGANVLTF
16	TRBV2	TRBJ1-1	CASSEGVGLGNTEAFF
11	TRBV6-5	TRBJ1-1	CASRTNTEAFF
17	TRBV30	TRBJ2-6	CAWMTGNFPSGANVLTF
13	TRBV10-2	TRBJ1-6	CATGHPGNSPLHF
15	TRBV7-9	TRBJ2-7	CASSFGLAATYEQYF
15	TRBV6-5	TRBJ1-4	CASRTITGAREKLFF
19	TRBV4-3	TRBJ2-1	CASSQDIPSSGVGYNEQFF
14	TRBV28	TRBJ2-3	CASSARGGTDTQYF
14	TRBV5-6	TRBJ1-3	CASSPGGSGNTIYF
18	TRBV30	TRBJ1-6	CARGAYGTGVLFNSPLHF
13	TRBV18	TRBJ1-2	CASSPRGSHGYTF
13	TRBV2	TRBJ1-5	CASRDITYQPQHF
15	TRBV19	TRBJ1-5	CASSIQGTGGQPQHF
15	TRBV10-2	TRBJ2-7	CASSGRGAGGNEQYF
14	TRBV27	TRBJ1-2	CASSLTGGGYGYTF
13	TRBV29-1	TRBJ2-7	CSVEEGGGVEQYF
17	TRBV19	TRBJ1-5	CASSILVRGGTNQPQHF
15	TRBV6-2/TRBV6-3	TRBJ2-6	CASTPAGSGANVLTF
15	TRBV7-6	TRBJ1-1	CASSPRQGRGTEAFF
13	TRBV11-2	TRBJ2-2	CASSPQYTGELFF
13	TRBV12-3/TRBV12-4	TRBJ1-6	CASTIDRFSPLHF
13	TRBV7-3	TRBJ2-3	CASSLISRDTQYF
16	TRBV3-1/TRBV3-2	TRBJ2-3	CASSQDLAGHTDTQYF
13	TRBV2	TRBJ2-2	CASFLPNTGELFF
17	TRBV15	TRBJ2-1	CATSDPTSGRAYNEQFF
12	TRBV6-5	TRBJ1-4	CASSQDRLRLFF
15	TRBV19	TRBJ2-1	CASRDYRGTYNEQFF
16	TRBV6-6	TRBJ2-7	CASSLQQAGRSYEQYF
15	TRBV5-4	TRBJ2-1	CASSTRTIGLGEQFF
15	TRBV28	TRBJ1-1	CASSPGRGVNTEAFF
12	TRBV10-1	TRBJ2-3	CASSGAGDTQYF
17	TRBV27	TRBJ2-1	CASSLLGGIPQYNEQFF
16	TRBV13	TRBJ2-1	CASSLRTSGGTNEQFF
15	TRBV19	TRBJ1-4	CASSIRTGRTEKLFF
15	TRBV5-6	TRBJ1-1	CASSWQTGGGTEAFF
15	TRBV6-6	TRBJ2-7	CASSAQREGLDEQYF
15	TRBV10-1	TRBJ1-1	CASSGGQYPNTEAFF